Listed here are 15 T cell receptor beta chains from one sample, sequenced in a study of T cells after yellow fever vaccination (dated by TCRdb to between 2018 and 2021). The treatment or condition tag for this specimen amounts to: live attenuated yellow fever vaccine strain. The library relied on 5' RACE. The listed sequencing device is Illumina HiSeq 2500. In TCRdb, the public reads were trimmed at Q25 with fastp and aligned with MiXCR, with productive beta chains retained. Identical CDR3 proteins give one entry, which carries the most common genes and DNA. This sample gives 230,000 or so distinct CDR3 sequences in total; about 7% of them show up just once. Of the sample, approximately 1% falls within the top ten clones. Source: CD4+ T cells sorted from PBMCs, taken on the day of the yellow fever booster vaccination. Source of these receptors: a man aged 25 to 40 who received the YFV17D yellow fever vaccine.

The chain has TRBV5-1 and TRBJ2-1; D gene ambiguous. Trimming removed 4 bases from V and 0 bases from J, with 14 bases in between. In germline, CDR1 is SGHRS, CDR2 YFSETQ. The CDR3 runs 16 residues. As DNA, the CDR3 is TGCGCCAGCAGCCCCAGTCGGACGAACTCCTACAATGAGCAGTTCTTC. It specifies CASSPSRTNSYNEQFF. Full variable domain (rest looked up from reference TRBV5-1 and TRBJ2-1): KAGVTQTPRYLIKTRGQQVTLSCSPISGHRSVSWYQQTPGQGLQFLFEYFSETQRNKGNFPGRFSGRQFSNSRSEMNVSTLELGDSALYLCASSPSRTNSYNEQFFGPGTRLTVL.

This clonotype was seen more than once but under ten times. The chain couples TRBV11-2 to TRBJ1-4; D remains ambiguous. Germline CDR1 SGHAT, CDR2 FQNNGV. The V end lost 5 bases, the J end lost 5 bases, and 3 bases lay between the germline ends. CDR3 length: 11 amino acids. CDR3 in amino acids: CASSPNEKLFF. CDR3 DNA sequence: TGTGCCAGCAGCCCGAATGAAAAACTGTTTTTT.

The gene calls are TRBV20-1 and TRBJ1-2; D is unresolved. Per the germline V gene, CDR1 is DFQATT and CDR2 is SNEGSKA (reference sequence). The CDR3 is 12 residues long. Trimming took 0 bases from V and 4 from J, leaving 6 bases between them. The CDR3 sequence is CSARDGSYGYTF. As DNA, the CDR3 is TGCAGTGCTAGAGACGGATCCTATGGCTACACCTTC.

The chain joins TRBV30 to TRBJ2-1; no clear D. The CDR3 sequence is 13 residues long. Germline V gene lookup returns CDR1 GTSNPN and CDR2 SVGIG (reference sequence). V was clipped by 5 bases and J by 3 bases, with 11 bases between them. For the CDR3, the DNA is TGTGCCTGGGTTAGACGAAACTACAATGAGCAGTTCTTC. Its translation is CAWVRRNYNEQFF.

This clonotype was seen a handful of times. The chain uses TRBV12-3 or TRBV12-4 and TRBJ1-5; TRBD1 matches 8 bases. With V trimmed by 1 base and J by 2 bases, 7 bases remained unmatched. This CDR3 comprises 17 residues. This CDR3 is CASSLDTGGAGNQPQHF. DNA for the CDR3: TGTGCCAGCAGTTTAGATACAGGGGGGGCTGGCAATCAGCCCCAGCATTTT.

The chain joins TRBV20-1 to TRBJ2-2, with 14 bases aligning to TRBD2. J lost 2 bases, V lost 3 bases, and 2 bases had no gene match. The CDR3 has 16 residues. Germline CDR1 reads DFQATT; CDR2 reads SNEGSKA (reference sequence). CDR3 amino acids: CSARTSGRVNTGELFF. In DNA form, the CDR3 reads TGCAGTGCTAGGACTAGCGGGAGGGTAAACACCGGGGAGCTGTTTTTT.

This clonotype was found a few times. The J gene is TRBJ2-6, the V gene TRBV29-1, with D perhaps assigned TRBD1 or TRBD2 (5 bases each). CDR1 SQVTM and CDR2 ANQGSEA come from the germline V gene. The CDR3 is 15 residues long. The V gene lost 6 bases and the J gene lost 0 bases, with 12 bases spanning the gap. CDR3 loop: CSVGTASSGANVLTF. The CDR3 DNA sequence: TGCAGCGTAGGGACGGCTAGCTCTGGGGCCAACGTCCTGACTTTC.

This clonotype was counted many times. The chain combines TRBV20-1 with TRBJ2-5; TRBD2 aligns across 10 bases. Germline CDR1 reads DFQATT; CDR2 reads SNEGSKA (reference sequence). J lost 2 bases, V lost 6 bases, and 6 bases had no gene match. The CDR3 contains 14 residues. DNA of the CDR3: TGCAGTGCCCAGCTAGCGGGAGCACAAGAGACCCAGTACTTC. Amino acids: CSAQLAGAQETQYF.

This clonotype was seen repeatedly, ten times or more. J is TRBJ2-2 and V is TRBV20-1, with no clear D. Germline CDR1 reads DFQATT; CDR2 reads SNEGSKA (reference sequence). The CDR3 totals 12 residues. The V end was cut by 8 bases, the J end by 2 bases, with 9 bases between. The CDR3 protein is CSRTSNTGELFF. The CDR3 region has the DNA TGCAGTCGGACGAGCAACACCGGGGAGCTGTTTTTT.

This rearrangement joins TRBV10-3 to TRBJ2-3; 7 nucleotides align to TRBD2. V lost 0 bases to trimming and J lost 1 base; unmatched junction nucleotides: 1. Germline CDR1 reads ENHRY; CDR2 reads SYGVKD. This CDR3 is 15 amino acids long. The CDR3 nucleotides are TGTGCCATCAGTGAGTCCCGGGGGGGCACAGATACGCAGTATTTT. It translates to CAISESRGGTDTQYF.

This clonotype was found many times. This chain joins TRBV5-4 and TRBJ2-5; D is possibly TRBD1 (5 bases). The germline gives CDR1 SGHNT, CDR2 YYREEE (reference sequence). Trimming pared 4 bases from V and 3 bases from J, leaving 13 bases between. The CDR3 totals 14 residues. The CDR3 nucleotides are TGTGCCAGCAGCCCTCGGGCAGGGAAAGAGACCCAGTACTTC. Translation: CASSPRAGKETQYF. The variable domain in full, with the rest retrieved from reference TRBV5-4 and TRBJ2-5, is ETGVTQSPTHLIKTRGQQVTLRCSSQSGHNTVSWYQQALGQGPQFIFQYYREEENGRGNFPPRFSGLQFPNYSSELNVNALELDDSALYLCASSPRAGKETQYFGPGTRLLVL.

This clonotype showed up many times. The chain links TRBV28 to TRBJ1-2, with D maybe TRBD1 (5 bases). Germline V CDR1 and CDR2: MDHEN, SYDVKM. The V and J ends lost 7 bases and 5 bases respectively, with 14 bases between them. The CDR3 has 13 amino acids. CDR3 sequence (DNA): TGTGCCAGCACTCTAGGGGAATCTTATGGCTACACCTTC. This codes for CASTLGESYGYTF.

There are many counts of this clonotype. The chain couples TRBV20-1 to TRBJ1-5; no reliable D call. The ends were cut back, 3 bases at V and 6 bases at J, with 6 bases in the middle. This CDR3 contains 11 residues. The germline V gene has CDR1 DFQATT and CDR2 SNEGSKA (reference sequence). Here the CDR3 reads CSASGPQPQHF. As DNA, the CDR3 is TGCAGTGCTAGTGGTCCTCAGCCCCAGCATTTT.

V is TRBV18 and J is TRBJ1-1; possible D gene TRBD1, 5 bases. This CDR3 comprises 15 residues. The germline CDR1 and CDR2 sequences are KGHSH and LQKENI. Trimming stripped 3 bases from V and 0 bases from J, with 11 bases between. For the CDR3, the DNA is TGTGCCAGCTCACCGGGACTGACCATGAACACTGAAGCTTTCTTT. Encoded protein: CASSPGLTMNTEAFF.

This clonotype turned up a few times. The chain couples TRBV18 to TRBJ2-1, with 10 bases identical to TRBD2. V gave up 5 bases and J gave up 6 bases; unmatched junction bases: 10. Looked up from germline, CDR1 is KGHSH and CDR2 is LQKENI. This CDR3 contains 16 residues. The CDR3 DNA follows: TGTGCCAGCTCAGCGGAGCTAGCGGGAGCCCCCAATGAGCAGTTCTTC. It is translated as CASSAELAGAPNEQFF.